In its sample, the clone carrying this TCR beta chain was seen once. Its target is unknown. Method: immunoSEQ multiplex PCR; TCRdb's copy keeps in-frame clones and lacks some. The table includes around 29,000 clones, roughly 85% detected once. These data are taken from a study of graft-versus-host responses after intestinal transplantation. V lost 5 bases, J lost 4 bases, and 9 bases lay in between. This CDR3 comprises 13 residues. Germline loops: CDR1 MDHEN, CDR2 SYDVKM. Findings and limits, study-wide: GvH clonotypes were identified within recipient marrow, with a subset emerging first in ileum or blood.

The material sequenced was PBMCs, taken about 450 days after intestinal transplantation. V and J are TRBV28 and TRBJ1-5; D unclear. The origin of this receptor is a human patient who received an intestinal transplant, so some T cells may come from the graft donor. In DNA form, the CDR3 reads TGTGCCAGCAGTGTCAAAGGGAATCAGCCCCAGCATTTT. As protein: CASSVKGNQPQHF.